The clone carrying this TCR beta chain was counted a single time. The source of the sample is a study of control samples from healthy donors and cancer patients. CDR1 is LNHNV and CDR2 is YYDKDF in the germline V gene (reference sequence). This CDR3 comprises 13 residues. V lost 6 bases and J 10 bases, leaving 16 bases between the germline ends. Assay: immunoSEQ multiplex PCR; the TCRdb copy retains only in-frame clones and omits some. Of 100,000 or so clones in the sample, roughly 78% were seen once. The chain carries TRBV15 and TRBJ2-1; the D gene is possibly TRBD1 (5 bases). Material for sequencing was blood. The TCR was taken from a woman aged 60-75 years in good health. The CDR3 coding sequence is TGTGCCACCAGGGACACTTGGGTAGGGGAGCAGTTCTTC. Residues: CATRDTWVGEQFF.